The T cell receptor beta chain described here comes from a study of cytomegalovirus exposure and HLA in healthy donors. Study-level findings and limits: The study found most TCR sequences rare, yet found some public TCRs in many donors.

Healthy bone marrow donors formed the donor group. The V gene end was trimmed by 4 bases and the J gene end by 0 bases; junction bases not matched to a gene: 1. The CDR3 consists of 13 residues. Germline loops: CDR1 SGDLS, CDR2 YYNGEE. The PCR made use of 60 Vbeta and 13 Jbeta primers. The assay was immunoSEQ multiplex PCR, and TCRdb's table has in-frame clones only and misses some. The listing contains approximately 100,000 clones. About this clone: Its specificity is not known.

The chain links TRBV9 to TRBJ2-7, with TRBD1 identical over 7 bases. The sequenced sample was PBMCs. This clonotype was obtained from a man aged 45-60 years in good health and CMV-seronegative. As DNA, the CDR3 is TGTGCCAGCAGCAGGGACAGCTCCTACGAGCAGTACTTC. As protein: CASSRDSSYEQYF.